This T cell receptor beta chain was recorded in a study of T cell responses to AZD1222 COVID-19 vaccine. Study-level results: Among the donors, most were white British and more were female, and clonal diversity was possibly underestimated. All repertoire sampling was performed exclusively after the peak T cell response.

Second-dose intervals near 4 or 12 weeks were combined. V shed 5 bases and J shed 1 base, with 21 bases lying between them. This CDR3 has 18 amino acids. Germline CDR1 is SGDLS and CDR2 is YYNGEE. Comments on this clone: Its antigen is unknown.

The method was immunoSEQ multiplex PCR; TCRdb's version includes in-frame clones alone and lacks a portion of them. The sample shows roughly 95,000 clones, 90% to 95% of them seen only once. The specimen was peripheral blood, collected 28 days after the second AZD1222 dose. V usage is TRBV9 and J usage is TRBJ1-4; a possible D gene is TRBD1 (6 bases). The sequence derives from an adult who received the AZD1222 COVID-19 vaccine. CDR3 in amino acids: CASSAGHSSGLTNEKLFF. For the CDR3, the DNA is TGTGCCAGCAGTGCGGGACACTCAAGCGGTTTAACTAATGAAAAACTGTTTTTT.